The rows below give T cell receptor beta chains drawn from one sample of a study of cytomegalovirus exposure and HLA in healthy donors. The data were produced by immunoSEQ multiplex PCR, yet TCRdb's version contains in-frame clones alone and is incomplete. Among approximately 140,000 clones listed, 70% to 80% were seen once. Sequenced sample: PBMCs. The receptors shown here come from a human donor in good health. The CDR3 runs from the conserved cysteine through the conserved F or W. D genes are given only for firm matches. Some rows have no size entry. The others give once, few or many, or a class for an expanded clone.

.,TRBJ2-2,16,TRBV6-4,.,CASSVSQPSNTGELFF,TGTGCCAGCAGTGTTAGTCAACCTTCGAACACCGGGGAGCTGTTTTTT
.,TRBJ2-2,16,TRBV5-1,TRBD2,CASSFIAGGRTGELFF,TGCGCCAGCAGCTTTATAGCGGGGGGCCGGACCGGGGAGCTGTTTTTT
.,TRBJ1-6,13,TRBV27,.,CASSLQGRSPLHF,TGTGCCAGCAGTTTACAGGGGAGATCACCCCTCCACTTT
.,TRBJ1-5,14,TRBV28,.,CASTLTGTHQPQHF,TGTGCCAGCACACTAACCGGGACTCATCAGCCCCAGCATTTT
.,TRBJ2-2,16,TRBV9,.,CASSVGISENTGELFF,TGTGCCAGCAGCGTAGGGATTAGCGAGAACACCGGGGAGCTGTTTTTT
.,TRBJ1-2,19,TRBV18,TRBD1,CASSPSTGTGLESNYGYTF,TGTGCCAGCTCACCTTCAACCGGGACAGGGCTGGAGTCTAACTATGGCTACACCTTC
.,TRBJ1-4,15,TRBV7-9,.,CASAVRGQTNEKLFF,TGTGCCAGCGCCGTCAGAGGTCAGACTAATGAAAAACTGTTTTTT
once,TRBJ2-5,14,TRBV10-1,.,CASSPKITGETQYF,TGCGCCAGCAGTCCTAAGATTACGGGGGAGACCCAGTACTTC
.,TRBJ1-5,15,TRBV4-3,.,CASSQDRGIYQPQHF,TGCGCCAGCAGCCAAGATAGGGGGATATACCAGCCCCAGCATTTT
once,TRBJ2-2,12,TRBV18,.,CASSPSSGELFF,TGTGCCAGCTCACCGTCATCCGGGGAGCTGTTTTTT
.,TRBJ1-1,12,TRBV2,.,CARQGKKTEAFF,TGTGCCAGACAGGGAAAAAAGACTGAAGCTTTCTTT
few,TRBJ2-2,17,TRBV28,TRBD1,CASGRTGFGSNTGELFF,TGTGCCAGCGGCCGGACAGGTTTCGGTTCGAACACCGGGGAGCTGTTTTTT
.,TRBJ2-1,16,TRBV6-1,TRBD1,CASSEAQDRVAHEQFF,TGTGCCAGCAGTGAAGCGCAGGACAGGGTTGCCCATGAGCAGTTCTTC
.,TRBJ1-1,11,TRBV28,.,CASSTEVGAFF,TGTGCCAGCAGTACGGAGGTGGGGGCTTTCTTT
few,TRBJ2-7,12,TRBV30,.,CAWSVSGCEQYF,TGTGCCTGGAGTGTGTCGGGGTGCGAGCAGTACTTC
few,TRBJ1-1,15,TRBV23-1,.,CASSQSRQGNTEAFF,TGCGCCAGCAGTCAATCGAGGCAGGGGAACACTGAAGCTTTCTTT
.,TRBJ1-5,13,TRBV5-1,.,CASSLGTDQPQHF,TGCGCCAGCAGCTTGGGGACAGATCAGCCCCAGCATTTT
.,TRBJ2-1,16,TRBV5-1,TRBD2,CASSLVFSGSGDEQFF,TGCGCCAGCAGCTTGGTGTTTAGCGGGAGTGGCGATGAGCAGTTCTTC
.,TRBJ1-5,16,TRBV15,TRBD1,CATERQGAQGNQPQHF,TGTGCCACCGAGAGACAGGGGGCGCAGGGCAATCAGCCCCAGCATTTT
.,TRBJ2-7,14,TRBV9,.,CASGPPGHPYEQYF,TGTGCCAGCGGCCCGCCGGGACACCCATACGAGCAGTACTTC